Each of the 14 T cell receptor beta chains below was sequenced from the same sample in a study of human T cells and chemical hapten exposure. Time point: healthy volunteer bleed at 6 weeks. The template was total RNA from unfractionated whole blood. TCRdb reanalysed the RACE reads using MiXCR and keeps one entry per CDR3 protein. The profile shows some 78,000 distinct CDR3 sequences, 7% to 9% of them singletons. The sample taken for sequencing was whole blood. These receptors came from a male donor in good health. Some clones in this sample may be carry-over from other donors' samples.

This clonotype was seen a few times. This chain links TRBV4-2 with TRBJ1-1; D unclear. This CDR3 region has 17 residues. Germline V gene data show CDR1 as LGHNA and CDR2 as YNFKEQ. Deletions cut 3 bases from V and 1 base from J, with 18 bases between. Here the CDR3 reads CASSQRLGPPQNTEAFF. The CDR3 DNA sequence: TGTGCCAGCAGCCAGCGTTTAGGACCCCCCCAGAACACTGAAGCTTTCTTT.

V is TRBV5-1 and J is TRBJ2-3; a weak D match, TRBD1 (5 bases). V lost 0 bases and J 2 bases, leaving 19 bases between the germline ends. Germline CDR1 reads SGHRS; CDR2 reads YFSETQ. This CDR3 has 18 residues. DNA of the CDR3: TGCGCCAGCAGCTTGGGGGGCCGGTGGTGGGAAATCACAGATACGCAGTATTTT. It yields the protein CASSLGGRWWEITDTQYF.

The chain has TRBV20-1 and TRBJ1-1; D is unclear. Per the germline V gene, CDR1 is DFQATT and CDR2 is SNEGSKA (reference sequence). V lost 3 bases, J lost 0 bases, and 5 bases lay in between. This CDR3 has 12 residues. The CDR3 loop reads CSASRLNTEAFF. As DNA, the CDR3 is TGCAGTGCTAGCCGATTGAACACTGAAGCTTTCTTT.

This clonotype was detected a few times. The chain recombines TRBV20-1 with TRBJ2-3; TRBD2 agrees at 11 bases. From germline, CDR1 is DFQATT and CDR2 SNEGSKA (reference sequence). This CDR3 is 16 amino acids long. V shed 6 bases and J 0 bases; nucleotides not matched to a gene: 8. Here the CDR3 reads CSARTLAGGSTDTQYF. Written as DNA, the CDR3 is TGCAGTGCCAGAACCTTAGCGGGGGGGAGCACAGATACGCAGTATTTT.

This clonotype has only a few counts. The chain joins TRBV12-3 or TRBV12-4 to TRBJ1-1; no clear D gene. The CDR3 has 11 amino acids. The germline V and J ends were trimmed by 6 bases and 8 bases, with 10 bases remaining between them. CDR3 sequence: CASRMGGEAFF. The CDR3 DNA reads TGTGCCAGCAGGATGGGAGGCGAAGCTTTCTTT.

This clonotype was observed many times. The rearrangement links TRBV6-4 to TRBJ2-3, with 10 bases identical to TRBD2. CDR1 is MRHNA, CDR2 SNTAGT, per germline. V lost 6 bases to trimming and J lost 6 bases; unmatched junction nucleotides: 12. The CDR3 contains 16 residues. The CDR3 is CASSGGLAGGPDTQYF. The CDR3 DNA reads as TGTGCCAGCAGCGGGGGATTAGCGGGAGGCCCCGATACGCAGTATTTT.

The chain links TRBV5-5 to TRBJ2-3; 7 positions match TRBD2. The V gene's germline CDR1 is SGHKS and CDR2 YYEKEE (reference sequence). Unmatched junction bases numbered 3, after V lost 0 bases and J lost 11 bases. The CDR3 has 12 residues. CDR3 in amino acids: CASSLEAGEQYF. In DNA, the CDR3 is TGTGCCAGCAGCTTGGAGGCGGGGGAGCAGTATTTT.

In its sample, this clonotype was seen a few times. The CDR3 sequence is CASSPRTSTEQFF. CDR3 nucleotide sequence: TGTGCCAGCAGCCCTAGGACTAGCACTGAGCAGTTCTTC. J is TRBJ2-1 and V is TRBV14, with 8 nucleotides matching TRBD2. V shed 4 bases and J 9 bases; nucleotides not matched to a gene: 5. Germline CDR1 reads SGHDN; CDR2 reads FVKESK. The CDR3 spans 13 residues.

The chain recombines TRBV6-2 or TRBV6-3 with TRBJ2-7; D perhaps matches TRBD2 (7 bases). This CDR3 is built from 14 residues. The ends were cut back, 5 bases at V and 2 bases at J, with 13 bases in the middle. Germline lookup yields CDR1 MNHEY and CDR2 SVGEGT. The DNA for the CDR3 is TGTGCCAGCAGTCGGGGGGCCGCAGCCTACGAGCAGTACTTC. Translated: CASSRGAAAYEQYF.

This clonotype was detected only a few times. The CDR3 DNA follows: TGTGCCAGCAGCCAGACACATTCGAACACTGAAGCTTTCTTT. This gives the protein CASSQTHSNTEAFF. The chain uses TRBV7-2 and TRBJ1-1; no definite D call. Germline CDR1 reads SGHTA; CDR2 reads FQGNSA. The V end was cut by 5 bases, the J end by 1 base, with 11 bases between. CDR3 length equals 14 residues.

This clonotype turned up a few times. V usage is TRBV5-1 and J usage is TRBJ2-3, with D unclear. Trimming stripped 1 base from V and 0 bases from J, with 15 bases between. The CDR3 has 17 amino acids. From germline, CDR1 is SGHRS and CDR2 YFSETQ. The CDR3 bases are TGCGCCAGCAGCTTGAGGCAGACCACGACTAGCACAGATACGCAGTATTTT. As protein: CASSLRQTTTSTDTQYF.

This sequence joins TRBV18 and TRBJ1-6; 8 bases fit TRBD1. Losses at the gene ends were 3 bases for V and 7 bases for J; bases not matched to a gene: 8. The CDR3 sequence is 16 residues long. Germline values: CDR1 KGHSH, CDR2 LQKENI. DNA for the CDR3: TGTGCCAGCTCACCCGACAGGGGATTCATCAATTCACCCCTCCACTTT. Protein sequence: CASSPDRGFINSPLHF.

The CDR3 DNA reads as TGTGCCAGTAGTCCGACGTACCAGCTGAACACTGAAGCTTTCTTT. Its translation: CASSPTYQLNTEAFF. The rearrangement joins TRBV19 to TRBJ1-1; D not certain. The CDR3 sequence is 15 residues long. Germline V gene lookup returns CDR1 LNHDA and CDR2 SQIVND (reference sequence). Trimming took 5 bases from V and 0 from J, leaving 13 bases between them.

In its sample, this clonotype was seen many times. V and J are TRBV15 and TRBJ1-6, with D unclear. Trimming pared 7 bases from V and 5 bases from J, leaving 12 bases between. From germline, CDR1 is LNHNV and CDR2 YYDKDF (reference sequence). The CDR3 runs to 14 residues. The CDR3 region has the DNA TGTGCCACCAATATGGGCGCTGATAATTCACCCCTCCACTTT. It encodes CATNMGADNSPLHF.